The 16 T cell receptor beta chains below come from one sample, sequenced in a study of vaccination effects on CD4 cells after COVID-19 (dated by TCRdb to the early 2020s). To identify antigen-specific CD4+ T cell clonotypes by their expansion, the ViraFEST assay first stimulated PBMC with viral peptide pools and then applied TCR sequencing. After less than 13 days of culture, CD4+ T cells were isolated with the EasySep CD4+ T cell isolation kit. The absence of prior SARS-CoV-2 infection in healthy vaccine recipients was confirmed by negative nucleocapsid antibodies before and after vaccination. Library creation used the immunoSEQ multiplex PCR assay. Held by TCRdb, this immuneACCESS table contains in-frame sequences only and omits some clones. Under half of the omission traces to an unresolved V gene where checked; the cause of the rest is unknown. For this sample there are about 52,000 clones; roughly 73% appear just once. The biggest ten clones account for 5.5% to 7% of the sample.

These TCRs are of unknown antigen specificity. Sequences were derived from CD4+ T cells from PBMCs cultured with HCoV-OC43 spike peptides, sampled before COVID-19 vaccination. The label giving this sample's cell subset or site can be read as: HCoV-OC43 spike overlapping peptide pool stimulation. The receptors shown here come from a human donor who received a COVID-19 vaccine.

The CDR3 is CASQRTPGSGANVLTF. The CDR3 nucleotides read TGTGCCAGCCAACGGACGCCCGGCTCTGGGGCCAACGTCCTGACTTTC. This rearrangement joins TRBV19 to TRBJ2-6; D call uncertain. Germline-derived CDR1 and CDR2 are LNHDA and SQIVND (reference sequence). The V and J ends lost 9 bases and 0 bases respectively, with 15 bases between them. The CDR3 sequence is 16 residues long.

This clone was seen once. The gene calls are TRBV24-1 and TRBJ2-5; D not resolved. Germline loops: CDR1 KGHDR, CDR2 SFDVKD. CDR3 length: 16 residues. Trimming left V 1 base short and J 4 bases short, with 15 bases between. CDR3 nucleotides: TGTGCCACCAGTGATTTTTCAGGATACGGTGGAGAGACCCAGTACTTC. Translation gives CATSDFSGYGGETQYF.

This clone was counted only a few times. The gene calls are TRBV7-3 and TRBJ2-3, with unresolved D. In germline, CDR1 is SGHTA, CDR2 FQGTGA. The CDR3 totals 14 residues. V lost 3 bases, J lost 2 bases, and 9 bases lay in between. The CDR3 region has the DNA TGTGCCAGCAGCTTGAAGGGTCCCACAGATACGCAGTATTTT. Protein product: CASSLKGPTDTQYF.

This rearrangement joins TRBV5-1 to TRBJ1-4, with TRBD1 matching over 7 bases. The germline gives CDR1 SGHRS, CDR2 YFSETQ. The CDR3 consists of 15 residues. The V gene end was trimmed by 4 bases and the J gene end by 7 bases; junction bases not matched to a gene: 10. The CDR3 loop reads CASSLSGQLREKLFF. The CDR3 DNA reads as TGCGCCAGCAGCCTGTCGGGACAGTTGCGTGAAAAACTGTTTTTT.

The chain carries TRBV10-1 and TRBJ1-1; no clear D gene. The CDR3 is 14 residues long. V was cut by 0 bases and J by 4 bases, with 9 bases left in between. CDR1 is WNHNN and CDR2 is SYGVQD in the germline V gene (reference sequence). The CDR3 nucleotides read TGCGCCAGCAGTGAGTCCAGAGAAGCCACTGAAGCTTTCTTT. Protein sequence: CASSESREATEAFF.

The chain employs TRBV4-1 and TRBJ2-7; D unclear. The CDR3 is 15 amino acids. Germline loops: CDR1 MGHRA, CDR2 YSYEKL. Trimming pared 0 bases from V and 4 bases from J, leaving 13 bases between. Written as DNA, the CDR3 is TGCGCCAGCAGCCAAGATACGTCGGATTATTACGAGCAGTACGTC. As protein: CASSQDTSDYYEQYV.

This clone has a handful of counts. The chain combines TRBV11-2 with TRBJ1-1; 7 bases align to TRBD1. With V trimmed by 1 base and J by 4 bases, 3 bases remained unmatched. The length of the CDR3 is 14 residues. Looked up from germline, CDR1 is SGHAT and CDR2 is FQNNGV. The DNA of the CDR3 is TGTGCCAGCAGCTTAGTTCCAGGGGGCACTGAAGCTTTCTTT. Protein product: CASSLVPGGTEAFF.

The CDR3 sequence is CASSLGATSFGANVLTF. CDR3 in DNA: TGTGCCAGCAGCTTGGGGGCTACGTCCTTTGGGGCCAACGTCCTGACTTTC. The rearrangement links TRBV5-6 to TRBJ2-6; D not certain. The CDR3 length is 17 residues. The V end lost 0 bases, the J end lost 3 bases, and 13 bases lay between the germline ends. Per germline, CDR1 SGHDT and CDR2 YYEEEE.

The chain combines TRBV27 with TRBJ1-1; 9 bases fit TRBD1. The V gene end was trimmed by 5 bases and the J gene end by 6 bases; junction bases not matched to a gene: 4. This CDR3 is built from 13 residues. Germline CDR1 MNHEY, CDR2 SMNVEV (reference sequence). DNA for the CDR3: TGTGCCAGCAGTAGGGACAGGGCCTCTGAAGCTTTCTTT. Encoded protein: CASSRDRASEAFF.

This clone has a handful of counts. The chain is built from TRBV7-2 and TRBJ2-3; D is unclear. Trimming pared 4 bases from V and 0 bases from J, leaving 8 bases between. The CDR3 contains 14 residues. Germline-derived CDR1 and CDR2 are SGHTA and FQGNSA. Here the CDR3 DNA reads TGTGCCAGCAGCTCCACAACTAGCACAGATACGCAGTATTTT. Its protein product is CASSSTTSTDTQYF.

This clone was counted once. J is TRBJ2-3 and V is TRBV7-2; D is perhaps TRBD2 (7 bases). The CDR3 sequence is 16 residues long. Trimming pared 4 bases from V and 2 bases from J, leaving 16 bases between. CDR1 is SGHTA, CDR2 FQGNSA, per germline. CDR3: CASSSEVRGPTDTQYF. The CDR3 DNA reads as TGTGCCAGCAGCTCCGAGGTGCGGGGGCCCACAGATACGCAGTATTTT.

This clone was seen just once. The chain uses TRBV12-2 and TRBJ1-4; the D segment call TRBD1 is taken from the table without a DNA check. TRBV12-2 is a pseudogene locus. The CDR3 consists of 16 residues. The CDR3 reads CASRSLAQGLGEKLFF. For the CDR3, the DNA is TGTGCAAGTCGCTCCCTTGCACAGGGGTTAGGTGAAAAACTGTTTTTT.

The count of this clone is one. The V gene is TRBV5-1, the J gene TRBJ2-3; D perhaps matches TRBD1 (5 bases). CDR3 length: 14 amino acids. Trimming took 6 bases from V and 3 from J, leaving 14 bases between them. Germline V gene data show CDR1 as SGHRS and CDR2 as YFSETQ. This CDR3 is CASTQGGVTDTQYF. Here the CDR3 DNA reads TGCGCCAGCACCCAGGGTGGGGTGACAGATACGCAGTATTTT.

DNA for the CDR3: TGTGCCATCAGTGAGTTGGACAGGGTAGCCAAAAACATTCAGTACTTC. The encoded protein is CAISELDRVAKNIQYF. The rearrangement links TRBV10-3 to TRBJ2-4; 8 bases map to TRBD1. The CDR3 has 16 residues. Germline V gives CDR1 ENHRY, CDR2 SYGVKD. Trimming took 1 base from V and 0 from J; bases not matched to a gene: 2.

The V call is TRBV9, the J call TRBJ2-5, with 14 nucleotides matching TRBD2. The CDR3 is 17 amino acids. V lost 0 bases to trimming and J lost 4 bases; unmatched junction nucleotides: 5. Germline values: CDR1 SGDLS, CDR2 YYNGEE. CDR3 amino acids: CASSVGLAGGRGETQYF. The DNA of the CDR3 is TGTGCCAGCAGCGTAGGACTAGCGGGGGGGCGAGGAGAGACCCAGTACTTC. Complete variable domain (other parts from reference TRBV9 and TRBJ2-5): DSGVTQTPKHLITATGQRVTLRCSPRSGDLSVYWYQQSLDQGLQFLIQYYNGEERAKGNILERFSAQQFPDLHSELNLSSLELGDSALYFCASSVGLAGGRGETQYFGPGTRLLVL.

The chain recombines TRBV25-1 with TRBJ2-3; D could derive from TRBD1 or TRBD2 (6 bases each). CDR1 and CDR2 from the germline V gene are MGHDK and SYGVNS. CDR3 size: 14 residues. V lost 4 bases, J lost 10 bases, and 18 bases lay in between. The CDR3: CASSAVDRREAQYF. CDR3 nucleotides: TGTGCCAGCAGTGCCGTTGACAGGCGGGAAGCGCAGTATTTT.